The 21 T cell receptor beta chains given below trace back to one sample, sequenced in a study of cytomegalovirus exposure and HLA in healthy donors. The PCR ran on 60 Vbeta and 13 Jbeta primers. Generated by immunoSEQ multiplex PCR, the TCRdb table keeps only in-frame clones and is missing some. The table includes 110,000 or so clones, roughly 70% detected once. Sequenced sample: PBMCs. The origin of the receptors is a woman in her 40s in good health and CMV-seropositive.

The chain joins TRBV6-1 to TRBJ1-5; a weak D match, TRBD1 (6 bases). CDR3 length equals 16 residues. Looked up from germline, CDR1 is MNHNS and CDR2 is SASEGT. Between the trimmed V and J ends, which lost 1 base and 7 bases, there was a span of 17 bases. The CDR3 loop reads CASSEGSGGVGQPQHF. The CDR3 DNA sequence: TGTGCCAGCAGTGAAGGGTCGGGGGGCGTTGGGCAGCCCCAGCATTTT.

The gene calls are TRBV11-3 and TRBJ2-1; 15 positions match TRBD2. The V and J ends lost 2 bases and 2 bases, in that order; junction bases with no gene match: 1. Germline CDR1 reads SGHNT; CDR2 reads YENEEA. CDR3 length: 17 amino acids. This CDR3 is CASSLRTSGRAYNEQFF. In nucleotides, the CDR3 is TGTGCCAGCAGCTTAAGGACTAGCGGGAGGGCCTACAATGAGCAGTTCTTC.

The chain joins TRBV5-1 to TRBJ2-3; 10 bases map to TRBD2. Losses at the gene ends were 4 bases for V and 2 bases for J; bases not matched to a gene: 7. Germline V gene lookup returns CDR1 SGHRS and CDR2 YFSETQ. CDR3 length equals 16 residues. The CDR3 DNA sequence: TGCGCCAGCAGCCCCAATAGCGGGGGGTACACAGATACGCAGTATTTT. This encodes CASSPNSGGYTDTQYF.

This clone was found a few times. This chain uses TRBV5-1 with TRBJ2-1; 10 bases line up with TRBD1. The germline gives CDR1 SGHRS, CDR2 YFSETQ. After removal of 4 bases from V and 7 bases from J, the junction contained 8 bases not matched to a gene. CDR3 length: 15 residues. CDR3 nucleotide sequence: TGCGCCAGCAGCCATTCCCGGGGACAGGGGAATGAGCAGTTCTTC. This encodes CASSHSRGQGNEQFF.

The chain uses TRBV19 and TRBJ2-1; D is possibly TRBD2 (7 bases). Trimming removed 3 bases from V and 4 bases from J, with 13 bases in between. From germline, CDR1 is LNHDA and CDR2 SQIVND (reference sequence). This CDR3 has 15 residues. The DNA for the CDR3 is TGTGCCAGTAGTATTGGCGGGGGCTTATACAATGAGCAGTTCTTC. Translating it yields CASSIGGGLYNEQFF.

The CDR3 here is CAWSVGAAGNTIYF. As DNA, the CDR3 is TGTGCCTGGAGTGTAGGGGCTGCTGGAAACACCATATATTTT. The chain is built from TRBV30 and TRBJ1-3; a weak D match, TRBD1 (5 bases). V lost 0 bases and J 2 bases, leaving 8 bases between the germline ends. CDR1 is GTSNPN, CDR2 SVGIG, per germline (reference sequence). The CDR3 sequence is 14 residues long.

This clone was found once. The chain uses TRBV6-6 and TRBJ1-2; D gene unclear. Deletions cut 7 bases from V and 0 bases from J, with 9 bases between. From germline, CDR1 is MNHNY and CDR2 SVGAGI (reference sequence). The CDR3 consists of 13 residues. The DNA for the CDR3 is TGTGCCAGCAAGCCTTACGCTAACTATGGCTACACCTTC. This encodes CASKPYANYGYTF.

This clone turned up a few times. The chain combines TRBV27 with TRBJ1-2; no clear D gene. The CDR3 covers 13 residues. CDR1 is MNHEY, CDR2 SMNVEV, per germline (reference sequence). V lost 7 bases and J 8 bases, leaving 17 bases between the germline ends. The CDR3: CASTPRPEGGYTF. CDR3 DNA: TGTGCCAGCACCCCCCGTCCTGAGGGCGGCTACACCTTC.

The chain carries TRBV5-1 and TRBJ2-3, with D tentatively TRBD1 (5 bases). The CDR3 has 14 amino acids. V lost 4 bases, J lost 4 bases, and 13 bases lay in between. Germline values: CDR1 SGHRS, CDR2 YFSETQ. CDR3 residues: CASSTLQEPDTQYF. The CDR3 DNA reads TGCGCCAGCAGCACCTTACAGGAACCAGATACGCAGTATTTT.

The chain carries TRBV7-3 and TRBJ2-2, with 7 nucleotides matching TRBD2. Germline values: CDR1 SGHTA, CDR2 FQGTGA. The ends lost 5 bases at V and 1 base at J; junction bases unmatched: 10. The CDR3 is 17 amino acids. This chain's CDR3 is CASSRQGGQLNTGELFF. The CDR3 region has the DNA TGTGCCAGCAGCCGTCAGGGAGGGCAATTGAACACCGGGGAGCTGTTTTTT.

The chain uses TRBV18 and TRBJ2-2; D is ambiguous. Trimming removed 3 bases from V and 1 base from J, with 12 bases in between. The germline gives CDR1 KGHSH, CDR2 LQKENI. The CDR3 extends over 16 amino acids. The CDR3 bases are TGTGCCAGCTCACCGAGTGGCAGGCTGAACACCGGGGAGCTGTTTTTT. Its translation is CASSPSGRLNTGELFF.

The chain couples TRBV7-9 to TRBJ1-4; no reliable D call. CDR3 length: 14 residues. The V end lost 1 base, the J end lost 8 bases, and 11 bases lay between the germline ends. The V gene's germline CDR1 is SEHNR and CDR2 FQNEAQ (reference sequence). The CDR3 sequence is CASSLGGGLEKLFF. The CDR3 region has the DNA TGTGCCAGCAGCTTAGGAGGTGGACTGGAAAAACTGTTTTTT.

The genes are TRBV7-9 and TRBJ1-3, with D unclear. This CDR3 spans 15 amino acids. V was shortened by 3 bases and J by 0 bases, with 9 bases between the two germline ends. The germline CDR1 and CDR2 sequences are SEHNR and FQNEAQ (reference sequence). In DNA, the CDR3 is TGTGCCAGCAGCTTGGGAGTGAACTCTGGAAACACCATATATTTT. Protein sequence: CASSLGVNSGNTIYF.

This clone was seen more than once but under ten times. The J gene is TRBJ2-7, the V gene TRBV14; D is possibly TRBD2 (7 bases). Trimming took 4 bases from V and 4 from J, leaving 17 bases between them. The CDR3 contains 15 residues. CDR1 and CDR2 from the germline V gene are SGHDN and FVKESK. DNA for the CDR3: TGTGCCAGCAGCCGTTCAGGACTAGGGGGATACGAGCAGTACTTC. As protein: CASSRSGLGGYEQYF.

The chain combines TRBV5-1 with TRBJ2-5; D perhaps matches TRBD1 (6 bases). CDR1 and CDR2 from the germline V gene are SGHRS and YFSETQ. CDR3 length: 15 amino acids. Trimming removed 2 bases at V and 5 bases at J, with 16 bases between. CDR3 DNA: TGCGCCAGCAGCTTCCACGACACAGGGCGGGAGACCCAGTACTTC. Its protein is CASSFHDTGRETQYF.

V and J are TRBV30 and TRBJ1-3, with D possibly TRBD1 on 6 matching bases. The V gene lost 5 bases and the J gene lost 4 bases, with 12 bases spanning the gap. The CDR3 consists of 13 residues. Germline-derived CDR1 and CDR2 are GTSNPN and SVGIG (reference sequence). The CDR3 protein is CAWARQAGNTIYF. DNA for the CDR3: TGTGCCTGGGCCCGACAGGCCGGAAACACCATATATTTT.

This chain uses TRBV14 with TRBJ2-2; possible D gene TRBD1, 6 bases. The V and J ends lost 1 base and 4 bases respectively, with 10 bases between them. The germline gives CDR1 SGHDN, CDR2 FVKESK. The CDR3 is 15 residues long. The CDR3 protein is CASSQADRPTGELFF. The CDR3 nucleotides read TGTGCCAGCAGCCAAGCTGACAGGCCCACCGGGGAGCTGTTTTTT.

The V and J genes are TRBV29-1 and TRBJ1-4; tentative D call: TRBD1 (6 bases). Germline CDR1 and CDR2: SQVTM and ANQGSEA. The CDR3 spans 15 residues. V lost 4 bases and J 7 bases, leaving 19 bases between the germline ends. The CDR3 spells CSVARGGRGGEKLFF. CDR3 in DNA: TGCAGCGTTGCCAGGGGAGGGCGCGGGGGTGAAAAACTGTTTTTT.

The chain recombines TRBV28 with TRBJ2-1; D is perhaps TRBD1 (5 bases). Germline CDR1 is MDHEN and CDR2 is SYDVKM. Trimming shortened V by 4 bases and J by 4 bases, and 11 bases separated the two germline ends. The CDR3 is made up of 14 amino acids. The CDR3 here is CASSYGQGYNEQFF. CDR3 bases: TGTGCCAGCAGTTATGGGCAGGGTTACAATGAGCAGTTCTTC.

There are a few counts of this clone. The V and J genes are TRBV29-1 and TRBJ2-7; 7 bases map to TRBD2. There are 12 residues in the CDR3. V gave up 6 bases and J gave up 4 bases; unmatched junction bases: 6. Germline V gives CDR1 SQVTM, CDR2 ANQGSEA. The CDR3 region is CSVGGNGYEQYF. The DNA of the CDR3 is TGCAGCGTCGGGGGGAATGGGTACGAGCAGTACTTC.

This chain joins TRBV29-1 and TRBJ2-5, with D possibly TRBD2 on 6 matching bases. V was trimmed by 2 bases and J by 7 bases, leaving 20 bases between them. The CDR3 consists of 15 residues. The V gene's germline CDR1 is SQVTM and CDR2 ANQGSEA. This chain's CDR3 is CSVEQAGRRDWTQYF. Here the CDR3 DNA reads TGCAGCGTTGAACAGGCGGGAAGACGAGATTGGACCCAGTACTTC.